This T cell receptor (beta chain) was retrieved from a study of technical replicates of blood from several donors (dated by TCRdb to 2016 to 2017). Details on this clone: Its antigen specificity is not known. No much larger clonotype is one base removed from it; base qualities were not supplied.

Receptors were amplified or captured by the immunoSEQ multiplex PCR assay. TCRdb obtained this table from immuneACCESS and retained in-frame rearrangements with V and J assigned. These tables miss some clones; where compared with another copy, unresolved V genes account for less than half of the shortfall, and the remainder is unexplained. The sample table holds some 70,000 clones, of which approximately 97% were seen once. Of the sample, approximately 0.25% falls within the top ten clones. The CDR1 and CDR2 encoded by the germline V gene are SNHLY and FYNNEI. The CDR3 sequence holds 14 residues, the cysteine and phenylalanine included. The retained sequence is limited to the CDR3, 42 bases, with the frame set at the first base. The germline V end is reduced by 4 bases and the J end by 6 bases; junction bases left unmatched: 4.

The sample was T cells isolated from PBMCs. The clonotype was recovered from a human donor in good health. The chain is assembled from TRBV2 and TRBJ2-1, and 9 bases in between align with TRBD2. The DNA is TGTGCCAGCAGTGTAGGAGCGGGGGGCAATGAGCAGTTCTTC. Translated, it reads CASSVGAGGNEQFF.